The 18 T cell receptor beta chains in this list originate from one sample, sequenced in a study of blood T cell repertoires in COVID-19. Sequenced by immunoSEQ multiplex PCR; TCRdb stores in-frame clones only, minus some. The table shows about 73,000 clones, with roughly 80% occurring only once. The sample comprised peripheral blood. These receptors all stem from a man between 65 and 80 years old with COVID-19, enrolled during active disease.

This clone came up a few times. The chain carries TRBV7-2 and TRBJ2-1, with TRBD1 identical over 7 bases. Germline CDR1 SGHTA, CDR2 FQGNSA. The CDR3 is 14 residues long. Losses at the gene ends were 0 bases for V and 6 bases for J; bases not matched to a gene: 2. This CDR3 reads CASSLAGTVNEQFF. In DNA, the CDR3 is TGTGCCAGCAGCTTAGCGGGGACAGTCAATGAGCAGTTCTTC.

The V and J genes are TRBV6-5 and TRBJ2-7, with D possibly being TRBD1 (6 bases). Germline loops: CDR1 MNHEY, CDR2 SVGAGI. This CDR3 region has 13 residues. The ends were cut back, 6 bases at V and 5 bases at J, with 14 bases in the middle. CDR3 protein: CASSSRGFNEQYF. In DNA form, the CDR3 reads TGTGCCAGCAGCTCTAGGGGGTTCAACGAGCAGTACTTC.

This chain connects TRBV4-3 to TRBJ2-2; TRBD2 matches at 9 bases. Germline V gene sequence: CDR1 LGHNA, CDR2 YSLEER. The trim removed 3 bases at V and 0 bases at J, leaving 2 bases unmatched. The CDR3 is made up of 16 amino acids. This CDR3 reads CASSHLAGTNTGELFF. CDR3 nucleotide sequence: TGCGCCAGCAGCCACCTAGCGGGGACGAACACCGGGGAGCTGTTTTTT.

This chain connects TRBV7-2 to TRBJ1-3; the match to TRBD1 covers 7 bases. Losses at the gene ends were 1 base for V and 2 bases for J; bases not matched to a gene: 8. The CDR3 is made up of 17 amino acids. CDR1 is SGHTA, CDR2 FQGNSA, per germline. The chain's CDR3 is CASSLVGTGAAGNTIYF. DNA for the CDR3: TGTGCCAGCAGCTTAGTTGGTACAGGGGCTGCTGGAAACACCATATATTTT.

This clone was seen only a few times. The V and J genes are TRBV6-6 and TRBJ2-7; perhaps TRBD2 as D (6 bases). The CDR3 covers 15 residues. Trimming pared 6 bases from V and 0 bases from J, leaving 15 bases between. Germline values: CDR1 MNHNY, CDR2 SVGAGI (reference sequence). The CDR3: CASSQEGTYSYEQYF. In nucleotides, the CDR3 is TGTGCCAGCAGCCAGGAGGGGACGTACTCCTACGAGCAGTACTTC.

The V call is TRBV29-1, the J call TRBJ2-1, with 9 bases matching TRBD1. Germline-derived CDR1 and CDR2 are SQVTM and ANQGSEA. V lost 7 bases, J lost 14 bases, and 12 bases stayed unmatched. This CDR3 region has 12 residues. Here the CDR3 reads CSAVLGTGWEFF. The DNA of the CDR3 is TGCAGCGCCGTATTAGGGACAGGGTGGGAGTTCTTC.

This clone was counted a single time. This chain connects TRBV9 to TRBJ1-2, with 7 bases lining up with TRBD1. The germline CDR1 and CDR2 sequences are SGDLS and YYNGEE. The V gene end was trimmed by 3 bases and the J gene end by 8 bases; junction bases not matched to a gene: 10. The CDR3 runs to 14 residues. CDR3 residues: CASSDTRGSEGYTF. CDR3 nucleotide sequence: TGTGCCAGCAGCGACACCAGGGGGTCTGAGGGCTACACCTTC.

In nucleotides, the CDR3 is TGCGCCAGCAGCTCCGGGACAGCCTTTTCAGATACGCAGTATTTT. It is translated as CASSSGTAFSDTQYF. The genes are TRBV5-1 and TRBJ2-3; 7 bases are a match to TRBD1. Per the germline V gene, CDR1 is SGHRS and CDR2 is YFSETQ. Trimming cost V 3 bases and J 4 bases; bases outside gene matches: 8. CDR3 size: 15 residues.

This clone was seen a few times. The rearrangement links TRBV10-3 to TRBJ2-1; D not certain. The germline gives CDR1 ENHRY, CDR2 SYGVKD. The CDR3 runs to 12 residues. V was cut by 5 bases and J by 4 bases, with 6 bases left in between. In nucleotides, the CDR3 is TGTGCCATCAGTCCCGTTTACAATGAGCAGTTCTTC. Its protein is CAISPVYNEQFF.

CDR3 protein: CATQKDGLFSYEQYF. DNA of the CDR3: TGTGCCACCCAGAAGGATGGGCTATTTTCCTACGAGCAGTACTTC. The chain employs TRBV7-9 and TRBJ2-7; D gene uncertain. Per germline, CDR1 SEHNR and CDR2 FQNEAQ (reference sequence). V was pared by 10 bases and J by 1 base, with 20 bases between. CDR3 length: 15 amino acids. The variable domain in full, with the rest retrieved from reference TRBV7-9 and TRBJ2-7, is DTGVSQNPRHKITKRGQNVTFRCDPISEHNRLYWYRQTLGQGPEFLTYFQNEAQLEKSRLLSDRFSAERPKGSFSTLEIQRTEQGDSAMYLCATQKDGLFSYEQYFGPGTRLTVT.

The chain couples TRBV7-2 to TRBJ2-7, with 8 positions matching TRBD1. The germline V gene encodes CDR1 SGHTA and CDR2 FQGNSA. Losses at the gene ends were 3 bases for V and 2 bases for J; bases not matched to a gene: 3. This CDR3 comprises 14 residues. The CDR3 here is CASSFRQGPYEQYF. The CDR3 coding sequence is TGTGCCAGCAGCTTTCGACAGGGGCCCTACGAGCAGTACTTC.

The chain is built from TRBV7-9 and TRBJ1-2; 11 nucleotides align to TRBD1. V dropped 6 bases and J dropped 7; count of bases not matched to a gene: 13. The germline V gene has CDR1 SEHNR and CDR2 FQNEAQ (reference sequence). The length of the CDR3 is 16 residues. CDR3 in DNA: TGTGCCAGCAGATCCACGGACGGGACAGGGGGAGGTGGCTACACCTTC. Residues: CASRSTDGTGGGGYTF. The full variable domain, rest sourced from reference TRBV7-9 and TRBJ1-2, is DTGVSQNPRHKITKRGQNVTFRCDPISEHNRLYWYRQTLGQGPEFLTYFQNEAQLEKSRLLSDRFSAERPKGSFSTLEIQRTEQGDSAMYLCASRSTDGTGGGGYTFGSGTRLTVV.

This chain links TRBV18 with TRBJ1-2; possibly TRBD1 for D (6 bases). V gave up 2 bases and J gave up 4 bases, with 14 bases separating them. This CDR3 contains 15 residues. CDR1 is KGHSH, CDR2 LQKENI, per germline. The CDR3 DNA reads TGTGCCAGCTCACCAGGGTCAGGGGTGGCCTATGGCTACACCTTC. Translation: CASSPGSGVAYGYTF.

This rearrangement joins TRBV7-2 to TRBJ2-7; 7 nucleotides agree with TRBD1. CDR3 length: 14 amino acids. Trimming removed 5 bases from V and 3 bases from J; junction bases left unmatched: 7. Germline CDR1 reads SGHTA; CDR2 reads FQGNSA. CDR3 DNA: TGTGCCAGCAGCGCCCGAGGACAGGACTACGAGCAGTACTTC. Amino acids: CASSARGQDYEQYF.

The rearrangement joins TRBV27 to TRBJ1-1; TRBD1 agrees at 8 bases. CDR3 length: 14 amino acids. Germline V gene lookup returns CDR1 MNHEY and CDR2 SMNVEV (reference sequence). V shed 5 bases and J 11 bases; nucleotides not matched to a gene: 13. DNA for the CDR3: TGTGCCAGCAGTCCCCAGGACAGGGAAATGTTTGCTTTCTTT. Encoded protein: CASSPQDREMFAFF.

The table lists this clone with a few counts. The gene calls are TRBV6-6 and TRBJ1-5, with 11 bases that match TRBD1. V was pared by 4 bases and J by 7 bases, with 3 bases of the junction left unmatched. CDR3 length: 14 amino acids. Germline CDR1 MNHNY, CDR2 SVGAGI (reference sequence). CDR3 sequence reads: CASSWTGGEQPQHF. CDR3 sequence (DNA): TGTGCCAGCAGTTGGACAGGGGGCGAGCAGCCCCAGCATTTT.

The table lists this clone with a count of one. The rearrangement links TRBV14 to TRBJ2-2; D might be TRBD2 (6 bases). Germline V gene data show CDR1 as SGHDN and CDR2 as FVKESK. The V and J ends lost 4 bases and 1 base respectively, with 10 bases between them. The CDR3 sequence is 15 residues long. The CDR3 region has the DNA TGTGCCAGCAGCCCCTTCGGGGGGAACACCGGGGAGCTGTTTTTT. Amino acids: CASSPFGGNTGELFF.

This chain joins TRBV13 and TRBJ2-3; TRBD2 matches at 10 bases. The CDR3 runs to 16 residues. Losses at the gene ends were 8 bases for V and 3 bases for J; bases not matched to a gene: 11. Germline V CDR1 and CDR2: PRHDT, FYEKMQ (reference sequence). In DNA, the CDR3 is TGTGCCAGCCGAAGAGGCGGGACTAGCGAGACAGATACGCAGTATTTT. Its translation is CASRRGGTSETDTQYF.